The clone carrying this TCR beta chain was counted between two and nine times. Antigen specificity is unknown. The sample is drawn from a study of T-cell memory formation after mild COVID-19. Across the whole study: The study found TCR clusters largely donor specific. Study results and caveats: The study detected some responding clones in pre-infection memory, suggesting cross-reactive memory joined. Those CD4+ clones that contracted were mainly in CM and EM (CD8+ ones in EMRA).

The CDR3 covers 16 residues. The V end lost 4 bases, the J end lost 1 base, and 20 bases lay between the germline ends. CDR1 and CDR2 (germline): SQVTM, ANQGSEA. 5'RACE primed at constant segments yielded TCR alpha and TCR beta cDNA libraries bearing sample barcodes and UMIs. TCRdb called the 5' RACE reads again in MiXCR, with one record for every CDR3 protein. Altogether about 130,000 distinct CDR3 sequences are present, around 6.3% being singletons, with the ten largest covering roughly 2%. This chain joins TRBV29-1 and TRBJ2-7, with D possibly being TRBD1 or TRBD2 (5 bases each). The TCR was taken from an adult woman who had mild COVID-19 (a few samples of this study predate the infection). Cell type and time point are not known. The sequenced sample was PBMCs or a T cell subset sorted from them (not recorded which). The chain's CDR3 is CSVVSGFEGTSYEQYF. The CDR3 nucleotides read TGCAGCGTTGTTTCAGGGTTCGAGGGGACGTCCTACGAGCAGTACTTC.